This TCR beta chain is drawn from a study of PD-1 blockade in classical Hodgkin lymphoma. Each patient's relapse followed autologous stem cell transplantation, and brentuximab vedotin exposure varied. The protocol was immunoSEQ multiplex PCR, while the TCRdb copy is restricted to in-frame clones and leaves out a portion. Altogether approximately 65,000 clones are present, 70% to 90% being singletons, with the ten largest covering about 12%. Germline V gene lookup returns CDR1 GTSNPN and CDR2 SVGIG (reference sequence). V lost 2 bases to trimming and J lost 2 bases, with 9 bases between them. The CDR3 covers 13 residues. Comments on this clone: Its cognate antigen is unknown.

Study conclusions and caveats: Newly diagnosed patients reportedly trailed healthy donors in baseline TCR diversity. Prior therapy or disease activity may underlie the repertoire differences, whose causes remain undefined. Later analyses included only patients treated at least 1 year post-ASCT.

This sequence was found in a human donor with classical Hodgkin lymphoma. The genes are TRBV30 and TRBJ1-1; D remains unclear. The sample consisted of peripheral blood mononuclear cells (PBMCs), taken at baseline. For the CDR3, the DNA is TGTGCCTGGAGTACGGACGGTAACACTGAAGCTTTCTTT. Its protein is CAWSTDGNTEAFF.